This record looks at one T cell receptor beta chain sequence and its context. Its cognate antigen is unknown. These data belong to a study of a mutant IDH1 vaccine in newly diagnosed glioma. The sample's time point: week 47, end of study. What each vaccine dose contained was 300 ug of mutant IDH1 20-mer peptide, accompanied by topical imiquimod. TCRdb's table, derived via immunoSEQ multiplex PCR, lists solely in-frame clones and lacks some. The sample includes 75,000 to 95,000 clones, roughly 90% of them seen just once. V lost 7 bases to trimming and J lost 1 base, with 15 bases between them. The CDR3 covers 14 residues. In germline, CDR1 is SGHRS, CDR2 YFSETQ.

Sequenced material: PBMCs, taken from a glioma patient whose treatment included an IDH1 peptide vaccine. The V and J genes are TRBV5-1 and TRBJ2-7; a possible D gene is TRBD1 (6 bases). The clonotype was recovered from a woman in her forties or fifties with glioma. The CDR3 loop is CASHPDSSSYEQYF. In nucleotides, the CDR3 is TGCGCCAGCCACCCGGACAGCTCTTCCTACGAGCAGTACTTC.